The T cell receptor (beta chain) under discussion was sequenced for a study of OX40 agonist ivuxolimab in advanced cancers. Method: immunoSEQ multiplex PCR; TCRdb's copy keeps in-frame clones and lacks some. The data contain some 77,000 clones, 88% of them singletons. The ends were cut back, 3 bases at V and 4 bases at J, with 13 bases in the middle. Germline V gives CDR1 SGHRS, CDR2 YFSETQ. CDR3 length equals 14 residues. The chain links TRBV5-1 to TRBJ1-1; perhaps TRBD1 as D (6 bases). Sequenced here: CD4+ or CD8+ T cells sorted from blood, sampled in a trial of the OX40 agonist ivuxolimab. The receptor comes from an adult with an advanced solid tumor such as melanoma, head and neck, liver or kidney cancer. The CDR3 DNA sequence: TGCGCCAGCAGCTCGGGACAATGGGGCACTGAAGCTTTCTTT. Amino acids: CASSSGQWGTEAFF.